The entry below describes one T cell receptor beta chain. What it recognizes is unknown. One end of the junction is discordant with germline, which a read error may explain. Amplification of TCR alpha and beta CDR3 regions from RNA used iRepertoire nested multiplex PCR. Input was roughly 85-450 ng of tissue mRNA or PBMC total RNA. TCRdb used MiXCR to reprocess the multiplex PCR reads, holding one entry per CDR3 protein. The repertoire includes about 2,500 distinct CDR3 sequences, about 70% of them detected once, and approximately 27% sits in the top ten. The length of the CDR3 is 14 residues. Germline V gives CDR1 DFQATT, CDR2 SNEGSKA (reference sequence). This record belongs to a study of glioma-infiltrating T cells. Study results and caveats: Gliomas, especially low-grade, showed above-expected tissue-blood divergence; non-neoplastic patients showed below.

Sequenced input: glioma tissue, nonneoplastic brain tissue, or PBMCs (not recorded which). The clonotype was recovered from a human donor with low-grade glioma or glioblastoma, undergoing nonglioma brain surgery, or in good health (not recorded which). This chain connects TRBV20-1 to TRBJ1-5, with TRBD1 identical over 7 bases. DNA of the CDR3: TGCAGTGCTAAGACAGGGCGGGGCAATAAGCCCCAAAATTTT. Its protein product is CSAKTGRGNKPQNF.